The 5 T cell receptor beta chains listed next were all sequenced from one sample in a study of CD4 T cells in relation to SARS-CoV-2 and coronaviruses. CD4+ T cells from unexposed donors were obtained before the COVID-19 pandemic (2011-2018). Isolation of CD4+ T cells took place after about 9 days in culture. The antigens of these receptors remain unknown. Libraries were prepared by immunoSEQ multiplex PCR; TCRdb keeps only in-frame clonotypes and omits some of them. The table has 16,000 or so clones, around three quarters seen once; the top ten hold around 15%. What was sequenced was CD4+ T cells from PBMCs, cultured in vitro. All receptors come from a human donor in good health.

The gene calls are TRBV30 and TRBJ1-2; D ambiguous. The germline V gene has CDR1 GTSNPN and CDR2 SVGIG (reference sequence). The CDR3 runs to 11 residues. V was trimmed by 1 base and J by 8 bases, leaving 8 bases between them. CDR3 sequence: CAWSESSGYTF. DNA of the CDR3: TGTGCCTGGAGTGAAAGTAGCGGCTACACCTTC.

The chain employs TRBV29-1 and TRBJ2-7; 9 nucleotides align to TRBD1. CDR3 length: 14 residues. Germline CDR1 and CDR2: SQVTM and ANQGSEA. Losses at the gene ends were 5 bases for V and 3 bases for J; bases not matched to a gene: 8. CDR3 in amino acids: CSVLGTGTFYEQYF. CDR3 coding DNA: TGCAGCGTTCTGGGGACAGGGACCTTCTACGAGCAGTACTTC.

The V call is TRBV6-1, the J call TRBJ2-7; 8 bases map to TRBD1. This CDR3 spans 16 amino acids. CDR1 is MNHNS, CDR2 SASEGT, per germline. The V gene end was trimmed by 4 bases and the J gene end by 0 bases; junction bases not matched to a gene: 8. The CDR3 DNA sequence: TGTGCCAGCAGTGTGGATACCGGGACAGGCTCCTACGAGCAGTACTTC. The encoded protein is CASSVDTGTGSYEQYF.

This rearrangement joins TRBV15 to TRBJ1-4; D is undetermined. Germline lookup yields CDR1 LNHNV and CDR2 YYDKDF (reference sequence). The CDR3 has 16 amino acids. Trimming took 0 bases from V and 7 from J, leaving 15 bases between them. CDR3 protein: CATSRDPQGRFEKLFF. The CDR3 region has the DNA TGTGCCACCAGCAGAGATCCCCAAGGACGGTTTGAAAAACTGTTTTTT.

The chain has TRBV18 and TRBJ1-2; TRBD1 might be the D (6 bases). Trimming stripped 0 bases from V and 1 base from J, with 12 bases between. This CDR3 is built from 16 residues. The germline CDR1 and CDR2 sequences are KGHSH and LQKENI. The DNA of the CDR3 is TGTGCCAGCTCACCACCAGCGGCAGGGGATAACTATGGCTACACCTTC. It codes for CASSPPAAGDNYGYTF.